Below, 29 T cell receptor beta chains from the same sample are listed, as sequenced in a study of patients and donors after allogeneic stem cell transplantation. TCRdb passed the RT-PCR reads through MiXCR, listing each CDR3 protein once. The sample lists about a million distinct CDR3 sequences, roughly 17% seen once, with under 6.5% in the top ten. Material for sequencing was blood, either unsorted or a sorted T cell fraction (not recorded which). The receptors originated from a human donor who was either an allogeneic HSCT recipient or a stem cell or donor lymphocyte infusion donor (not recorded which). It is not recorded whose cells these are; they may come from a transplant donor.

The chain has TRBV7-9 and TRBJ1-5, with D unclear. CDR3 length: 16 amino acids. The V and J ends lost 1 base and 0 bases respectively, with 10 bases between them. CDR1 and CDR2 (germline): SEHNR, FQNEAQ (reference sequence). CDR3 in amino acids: CASSLDRKTSNQPQHF. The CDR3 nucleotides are TGTGCCAGCAGCTTAGATAGGAAGACTAGCAATCAGCCCCAGCATTTT. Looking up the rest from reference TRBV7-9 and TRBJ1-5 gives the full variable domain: DTGVSQNPRHKITKRGQNVTFRCDPISEHNRLYWYRQTLGQGPEFLTYFQNEAQLEKSRLLSDRFSAERPKGSFSTLEIQRTEQGDSAMYLCASSLDRKTSNQPQHFGDGTRLSIL.

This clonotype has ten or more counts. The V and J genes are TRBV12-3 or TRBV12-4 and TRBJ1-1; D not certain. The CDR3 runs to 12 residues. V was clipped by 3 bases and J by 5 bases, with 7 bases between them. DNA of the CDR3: TGTGCCAGCAGTTTGAGGATGACTGAAGCTTTCTTT. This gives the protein CASSLRMTEAFF.

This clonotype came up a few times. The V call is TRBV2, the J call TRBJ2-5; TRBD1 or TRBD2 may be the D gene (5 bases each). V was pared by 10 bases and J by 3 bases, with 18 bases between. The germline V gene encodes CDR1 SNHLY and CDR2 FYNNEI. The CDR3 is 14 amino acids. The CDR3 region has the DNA TGTGCCAACATCCTCCCCCGGGACGAAGAGACCCAGTACTTC. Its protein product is CANILPRDEETQYF.

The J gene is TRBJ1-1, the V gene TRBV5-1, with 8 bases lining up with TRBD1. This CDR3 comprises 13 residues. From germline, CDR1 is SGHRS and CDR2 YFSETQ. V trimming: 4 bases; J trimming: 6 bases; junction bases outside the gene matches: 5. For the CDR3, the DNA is TGCGCCAGCAGCAGGACAGGGTCCCCTGAAGCTTTCTTT. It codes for CASSRTGSPEAFF.

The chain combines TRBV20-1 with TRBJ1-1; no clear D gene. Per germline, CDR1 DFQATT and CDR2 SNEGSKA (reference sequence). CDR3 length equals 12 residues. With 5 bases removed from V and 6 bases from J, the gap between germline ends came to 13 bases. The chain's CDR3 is CSAQIGWSEAFF. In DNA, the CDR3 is TGCAGTGCTCAGATCGGGTGGTCTGAAGCTTTCTTT.

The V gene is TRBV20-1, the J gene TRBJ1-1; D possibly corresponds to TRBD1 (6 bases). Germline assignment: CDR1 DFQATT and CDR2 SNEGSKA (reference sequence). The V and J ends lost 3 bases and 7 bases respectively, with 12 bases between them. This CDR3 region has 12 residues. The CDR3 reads CSARGARGEAFF. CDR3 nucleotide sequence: TGCAGTGCTAGGGGGGCCCGGGGTGAAGCTTTCTTT.

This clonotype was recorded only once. CDR3 bases: TGTGCCAGCACCCGCGGTAATACGGGACAGCCAGGGGATACGCAGTATTTT. Its protein is CASTRGNTGQPGDTQYF. This rearrangement joins TRBV9 to TRBJ2-3, with 7 bases lining up with TRBD1. Unmatched junction bases numbered 19, after V lost 6 bases and J lost 6 bases. Germline CDR1 is SGDLS and CDR2 is YYNGEE. The CDR3 runs to 17 residues. Combining the CDR3 with reference TRBV9 and TRBJ2-3 gives the whole variable domain DSGVTQTPKHLITATGQRVTLRCSPRSGDLSVYWYQQSLDQGLQFLIQYYNGEERAKGNILERFSAQQFPDLHSELNLSSLELGDSALYFCASTRGNTGQPGDTQYFGPGTRLTVL.

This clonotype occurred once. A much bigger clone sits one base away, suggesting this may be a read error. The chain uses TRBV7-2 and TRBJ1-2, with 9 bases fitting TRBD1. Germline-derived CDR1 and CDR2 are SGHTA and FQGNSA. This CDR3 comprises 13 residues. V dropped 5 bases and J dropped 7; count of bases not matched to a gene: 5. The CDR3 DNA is TGTGCCAGCAGCCCCGGGACAGGGACTGGCTACACCTTC. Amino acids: CASSPGTGTGYTF.

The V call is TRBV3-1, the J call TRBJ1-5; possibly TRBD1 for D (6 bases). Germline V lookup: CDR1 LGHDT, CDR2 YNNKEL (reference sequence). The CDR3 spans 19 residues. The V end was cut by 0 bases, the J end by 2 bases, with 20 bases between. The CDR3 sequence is CASSQDLWGGPSGNQPQHF. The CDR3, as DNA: TGTGCCAGCAGCCAAGATTTATGGGGGGGCCCCAGCGGCAATCAGCCCCAGCATTTT.

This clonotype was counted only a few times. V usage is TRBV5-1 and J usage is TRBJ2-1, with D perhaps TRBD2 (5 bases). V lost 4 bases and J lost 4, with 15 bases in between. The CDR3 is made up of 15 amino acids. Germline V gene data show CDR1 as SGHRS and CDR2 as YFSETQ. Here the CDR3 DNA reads TGCGCCAGCAGCCTAGACGATGAGGGATACAATGAGCAGTTCTTC. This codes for CASSLDDEGYNEQFF. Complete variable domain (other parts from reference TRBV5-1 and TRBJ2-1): KAGVTQTPRYLIKTRGQQVTLSCSPISGHRSVSWYQQTPGQGLQFLFEYFSETQRNKGNFPGRFSGRQFSNSRSEMNVSTLELGDSALYLCASSLDDEGYNEQFFGPGTRLTVL.

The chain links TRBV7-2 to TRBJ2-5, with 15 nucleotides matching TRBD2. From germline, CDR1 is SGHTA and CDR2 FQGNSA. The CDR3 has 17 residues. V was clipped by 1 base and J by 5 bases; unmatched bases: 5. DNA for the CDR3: TGTGCCAGCAGCTTAGGCGGACTAGCGGGGGGGGTGGAGACCCAGTACTTC. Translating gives CASSLGGLAGGVETQYF.

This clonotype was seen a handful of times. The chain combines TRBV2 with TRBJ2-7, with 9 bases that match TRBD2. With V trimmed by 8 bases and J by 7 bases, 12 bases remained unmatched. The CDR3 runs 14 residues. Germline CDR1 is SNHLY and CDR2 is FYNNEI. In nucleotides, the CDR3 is TGTGCCAGCGACTTAGCGGGAGTGACGGGGGAGCAGTACTTC. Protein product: CASDLAGVTGEQYF.

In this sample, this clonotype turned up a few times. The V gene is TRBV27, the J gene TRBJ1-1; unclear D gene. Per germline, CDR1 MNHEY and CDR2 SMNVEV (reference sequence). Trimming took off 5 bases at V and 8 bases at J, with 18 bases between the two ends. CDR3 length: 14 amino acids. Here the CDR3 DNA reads TGTGCCAGCAGTACCGCGGACTATCCGGCGGAAGCTTTCTTT. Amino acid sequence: CASSTADYPAEAFF.

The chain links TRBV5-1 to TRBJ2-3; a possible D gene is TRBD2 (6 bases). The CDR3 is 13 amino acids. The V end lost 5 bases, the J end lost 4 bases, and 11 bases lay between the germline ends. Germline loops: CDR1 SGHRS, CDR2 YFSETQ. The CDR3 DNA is TGCGCCAGCAGACTGGGGGGTTCAGATACGCAGTATTTT. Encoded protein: CASRLGGSDTQYF.

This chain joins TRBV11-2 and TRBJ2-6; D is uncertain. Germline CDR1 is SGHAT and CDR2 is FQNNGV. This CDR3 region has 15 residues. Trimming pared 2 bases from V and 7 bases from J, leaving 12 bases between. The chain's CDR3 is CASSLRLGIANVLTF. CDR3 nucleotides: TGTGCCAGCAGCTTACGACTTGGAATAGCCAACGTCCTGACTTTC.

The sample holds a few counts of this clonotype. CDR3 nucleotides: TGCAGTGCTGGTATGGGGAACACCGGGGAGCTGTTTTTT. It yields the protein CSAGMGNTGELFF. The chain employs TRBV20-1 and TRBJ2-2; D call uncertain. The germline V and J ends were trimmed by 5 bases and 1 base, with 8 bases remaining between them. CDR1 is DFQATT, CDR2 SNEGSKA, per germline (reference sequence). The CDR3 length is 13 residues.

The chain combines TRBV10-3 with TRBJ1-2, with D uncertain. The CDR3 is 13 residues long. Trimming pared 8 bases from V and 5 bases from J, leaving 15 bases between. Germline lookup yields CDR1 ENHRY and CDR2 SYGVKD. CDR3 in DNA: TGTGCCATCTCTGTAGGCAGGATTTATGGCTACACCTTC. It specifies CAISVGRIYGYTF.

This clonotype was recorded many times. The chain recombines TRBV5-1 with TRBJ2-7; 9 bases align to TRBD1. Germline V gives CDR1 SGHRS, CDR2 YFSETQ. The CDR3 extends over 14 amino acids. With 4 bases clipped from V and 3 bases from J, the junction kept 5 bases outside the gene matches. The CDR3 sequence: CASSSTGGNYEQYF. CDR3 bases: TGCGCCAGCAGCAGTACAGGGGGCAACTACGAGCAGTACTTC.

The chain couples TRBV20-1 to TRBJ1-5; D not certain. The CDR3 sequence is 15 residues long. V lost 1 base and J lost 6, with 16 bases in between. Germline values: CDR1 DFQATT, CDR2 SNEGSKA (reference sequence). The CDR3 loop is CSARAPGRVSQPQHF. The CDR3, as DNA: TGCAGTGCTAGAGCACCGGGTAGGGTAAGTCAGCCCCAGCATTTT.

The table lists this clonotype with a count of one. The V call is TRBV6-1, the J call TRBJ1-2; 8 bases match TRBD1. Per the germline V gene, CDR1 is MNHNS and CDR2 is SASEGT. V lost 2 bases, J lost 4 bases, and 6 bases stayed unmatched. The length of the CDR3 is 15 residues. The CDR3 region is CASSEFRGLAYGYTF. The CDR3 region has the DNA TGTGCCAGCAGTGAATTCAGGGGGCTTGCCTATGGCTACACCTTC.

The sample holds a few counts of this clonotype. The CDR3 DNA reads as TGTGCCAGCAGCTTAGGGCATGCAGTCACCGAGCAGTACTTC. Translation: CASSLGHAVTEQYF. This chain connects TRBV7-3 to TRBJ2-7; D is ambiguous. CDR3 length: 14 amino acids. In germline, CDR1 is SGHTA, CDR2 FQGTGA. Trimming stripped 2 bases from V and 6 bases from J, with 14 bases between.

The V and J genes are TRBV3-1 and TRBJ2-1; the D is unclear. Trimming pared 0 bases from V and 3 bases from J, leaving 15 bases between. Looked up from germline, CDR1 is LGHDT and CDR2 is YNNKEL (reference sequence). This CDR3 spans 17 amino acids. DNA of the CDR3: TGTGCCAGCAGCCAAGAAAGAAAAGCGTCGAGCTACAATGAGCAGTTCTTC. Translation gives CASSQERKASSYNEQFF.

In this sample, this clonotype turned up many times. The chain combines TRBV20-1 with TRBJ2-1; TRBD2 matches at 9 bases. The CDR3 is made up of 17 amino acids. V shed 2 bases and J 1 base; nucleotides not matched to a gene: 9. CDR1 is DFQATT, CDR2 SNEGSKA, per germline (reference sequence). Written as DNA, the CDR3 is TGCAGTGCTAGAAGCGGCGGGAGGGCCCAATCCTACAATGAGCAGTTCTTC. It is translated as CSARSGGRAQSYNEQFF.

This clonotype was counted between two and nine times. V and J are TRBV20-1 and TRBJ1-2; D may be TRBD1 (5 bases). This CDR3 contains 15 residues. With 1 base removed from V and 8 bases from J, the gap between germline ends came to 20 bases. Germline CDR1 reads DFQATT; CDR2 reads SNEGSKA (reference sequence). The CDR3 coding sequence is TGCAGTGCTAGAGGGGGGAGGGGTTCCGGGATGGGCTACACCTTC. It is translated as CSARGGRGSGMGYTF.

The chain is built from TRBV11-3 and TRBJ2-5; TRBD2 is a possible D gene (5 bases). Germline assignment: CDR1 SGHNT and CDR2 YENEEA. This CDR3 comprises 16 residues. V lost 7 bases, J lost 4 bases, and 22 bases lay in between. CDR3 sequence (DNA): TGTGCCAGCACCCTAGACCGGATAGGTGGGAGAGAGACCCAGTACTTC. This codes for CASTLDRIGGRETQYF.

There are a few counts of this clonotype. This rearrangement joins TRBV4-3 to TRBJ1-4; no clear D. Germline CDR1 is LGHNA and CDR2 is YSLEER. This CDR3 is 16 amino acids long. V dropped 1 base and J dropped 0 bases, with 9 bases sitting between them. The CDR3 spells CASSQGRGATNEKLFF. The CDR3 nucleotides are TGCGCCAGCAGCCAAGGGCGTGGTGCAACTAATGAAAAACTGTTTTTT.

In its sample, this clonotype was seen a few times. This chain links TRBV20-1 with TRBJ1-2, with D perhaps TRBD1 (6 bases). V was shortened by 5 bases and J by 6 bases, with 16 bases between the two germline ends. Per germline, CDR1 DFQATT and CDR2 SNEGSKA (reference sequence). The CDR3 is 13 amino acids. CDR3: CSASPLQGDGYTF. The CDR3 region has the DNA TGCAGTGCTTCCCCCTTACAGGGAGATGGCTACACCTTC.

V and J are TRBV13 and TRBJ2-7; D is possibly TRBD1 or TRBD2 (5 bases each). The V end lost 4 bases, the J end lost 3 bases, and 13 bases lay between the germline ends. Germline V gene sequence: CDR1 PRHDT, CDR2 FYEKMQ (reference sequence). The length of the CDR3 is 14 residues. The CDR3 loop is CASSSRDGLYEQYF. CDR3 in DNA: TGTGCCAGCAGCTCTAGGGACGGACTCTACGAGCAGTACTTC.

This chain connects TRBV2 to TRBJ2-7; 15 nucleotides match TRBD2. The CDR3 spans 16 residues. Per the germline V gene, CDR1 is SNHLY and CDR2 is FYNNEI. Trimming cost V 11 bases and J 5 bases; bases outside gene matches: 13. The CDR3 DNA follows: TGTGCCGGTAAGGGACTAGCGGGAGGAGCACCCGACGAGCAGTACTTC. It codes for CAGKGLAGGAPDEQYF.